This T cell receptor (beta chain) was sequenced for a study of T cells in women clearing cervical HPV infection. Study-level background: With HLA typing for only a few women, HLA confounding remains possible.

HPV was found by MY09/MY11 PCR and dot-blot genotyping. The method was immunoSEQ multiplex PCR; TCRdb's version includes in-frame clones alone and lacks a portion of them. Its table records about 35,000 clones. Comments on this clone: Antigen unknown. The read ends 3 residues early relative to the CDR3; the germline J gene fills the gap.

Findings of the study overall: Richness differences could reflect unmeasured T-cell content per sample.

The length of the CDR3 is 13 residues. V was cut by 2 bases and J by 5 bases, with 10 bases left in between. Germline V gene sequence: CDR1 SGHTA, CDR2 FQGNSA. This clonotype was sampled from a woman between 18 and 75 years old with a cervical HPV16 infection that either progressed to CIN3+ or cleared (not recorded which). The sample was blood buffy coat. This chain connects TRBV7-2 to TRBJ2-7; weak D call: TRBD1 (6 bases). The CDR3: CASSLTGFNEQYF. CDR3 bases read: TGTGCCAGCAGCTTAACAGGGTTTAACGAG.